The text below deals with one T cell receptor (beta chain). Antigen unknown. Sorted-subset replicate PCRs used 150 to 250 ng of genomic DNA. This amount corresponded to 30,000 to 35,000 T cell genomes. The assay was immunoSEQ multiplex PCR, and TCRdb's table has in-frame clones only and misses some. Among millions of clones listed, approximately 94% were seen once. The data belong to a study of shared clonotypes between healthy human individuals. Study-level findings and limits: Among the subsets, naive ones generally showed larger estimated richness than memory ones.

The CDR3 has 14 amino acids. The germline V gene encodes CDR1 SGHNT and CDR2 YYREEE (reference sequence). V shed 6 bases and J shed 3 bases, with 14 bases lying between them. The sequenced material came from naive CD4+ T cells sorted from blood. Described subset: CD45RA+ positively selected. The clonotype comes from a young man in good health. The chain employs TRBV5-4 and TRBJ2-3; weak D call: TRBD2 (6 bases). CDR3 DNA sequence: TGTGCCAGCAACCCCGGGGACTTTACAGATACGCAGTATTTT. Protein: CASNPGDFTDTQYF.